Below are 15 T cell receptor beta chains sequenced from a single sample in a study of T cell repertoires in cytomegalovirus infection. TCRdb passed the reads through MiXCR, listing each CDR3 protein once. Of roughly 920,000 distinct CDR3 sequences detected, around 32% appear once; the ten largest clones hold roughly an eighth. These receptors have no known antigen. The source was cultured CD8+ T cells from PBMCs, collected from culture after CMV antigen stimulation. Every receptor here comes from a human donor in good health (CMV status not recorded). Some clones in this sample may be carry-over from other donors' samples.

This clonotype was seen at least ten times. The J gene is TRBJ2-7, the V gene TRBV28; D is undetermined. Germline assignment: CDR1 MDHEN and CDR2 SYDVKM. CDR3 length: 12 amino acids. Trimming took off 4 bases at V and 2 bases at J, with 6 bases between the two ends. CDR3 DNA sequence: TGTGCCAGCAGTTCTACCCCCTACGAGCAGTACGTC. This gives the protein CASSSTPYEQYV.

The genes are TRBV7-6 and TRBJ2-3; weak D call: TRBD2 (6 bases). Germline-derived CDR1 and CDR2 are SGHVS and FNYEAQ. This CDR3 spans 15 amino acids. Trimming stripped 6 bases from V and 0 bases from J, with 13 bases between. The DNA of the CDR3 is TGTGCCAGCAGACTCATAGCGGACAGCACAGATACGCAGTATTTT. Translating gives CASRLIADSTDTQYF.

This clonotype was found a few times. This chain joins TRBV10-3 and TRBJ2-7; D uncertain. The CDR3 is 11 amino acids. Trimming took 4 bases from V and 3 from J, leaving 4 bases between them. In germline, CDR1 is ENHRY, CDR2 SYGVKD. The CDR3 DNA is TGTGCCATCAGTGTTGGCTACGAGCAGTACTTC. This encodes CAISVGYEQYF.

CDR3 coding DNA: TGCGCCAGCAGCCAAGTGGACCGTGGAGGCACTGAAGCTTTCTTT. This gives the protein CASSQVDRGGTEAFF. This rearrangement joins TRBV4-1 to TRBJ1-1; D is unresolved. Germline CDR1 reads MGHRA; CDR2 reads YSYEKL. Deletions cut 1 base from V and 4 bases from J, with 13 bases between. The CDR3 runs to 15 residues.

The gene calls are TRBV6-5 and TRBJ2-7; D is possibly TRBD2 (6 bases). Germline CDR1 and CDR2: MNHEY and SVGAGI. The CDR3 totals 13 residues. V shed 0 bases and J shed 6 bases, with 9 bases lying between them. CDR3 nucleotide sequence: TGTGCCAGCAGTTACTCGTCCGGGGGCGAGCAGTACGTC. Residues: CASSYSSGGEQYV.

The chain recombines TRBV19 with TRBJ1-1; tentatively, D is TRBD1 (5 bases). Trimming stripped 7 bases from V and 0 bases from J, with 15 bases between. The CDR3 is 15 amino acids. Per germline, CDR1 LNHDA and CDR2 SQIVND (reference sequence). The CDR3 nucleotides are TGTGCCAGTAATGACTGGGGCGGAATGAACACTGAAGCTTTCTTT. Amino acid sequence: CASNDWGGMNTEAFF.

A few counts support this clonotype. The rearrangement uses TRBV6-6 and TRBJ2-1; D is perhaps TRBD1 (6 bases). Germline CDR1 is MNHNY and CDR2 is SVGAGI (reference sequence). Trimming removed 4 bases from V and 7 bases from J, with 8 bases in between. CDR3 length: 12 residues. The CDR3 nucleotides are TGTGCCAGCAGTTGGCAGGGGAATGAGCAGTTCTTC. As protein: CASSWQGNEQFF.

J is TRBJ1-1 and V is TRBV5-5; 7 bases line up with TRBD1. The CDR3 is 17 amino acids. Germline CDR1 and CDR2: SGHKS and YYEKEE (reference sequence). With 4 bases clipped from V and 0 bases from J, the junction kept 12 bases outside the gene matches. DNA of the CDR3: TGTGCCAGCAGCCGGGACAGACGCGAACTAATGAACACTGAAGCTTTCTTT. This codes for CASSRDRRELMNTEAFF.

With respect to this clonotype: Germline and junction disagree at one end, which may indicate a read error. V and J are TRBV6-2 or TRBV6-3 and TRBJ2-3; D not resolved. CDR1 and CDR2 from the germline V gene are MNHEY and SVGEGT. This CDR3 is 16 amino acids long. The CDR3 sequence: CASRRDPGSNKDTQCF. In DNA, the CDR3 is TGTGCCAGCAGAAGGGATCCAGGTTCGAATAAGGATACGCAGTGTTTT.

The genes are TRBV12-3 or TRBV12-4 and TRBJ1-3; D not resolved. The CDR3 totals 14 residues. The V end lost 5 bases, the J end lost 7 bases, and 15 bases lay between the germline ends. The CDR3 reads CASSPLPSGNTIYF. The CDR3 DNA reads as TGTGCCAGCAGTCCCCTGCCCTCCGGCAACACCATATATTTT.

This clonotype was recorded a few times. The chain couples TRBV7-2 to TRBJ2-7; D unresolved. This CDR3 spans 15 amino acids. Trimming stripped 5 bases from V and 4 bases from J, with 18 bases between. CDR1 is SGHTA, CDR2 FQGNSA, per germline. CDR3 coding DNA: TGTGCCAGCAGCCGCAGCCCTCAAGATTCGTACGAGCAGTACTTC. Translation gives CASSRSPQDSYEQYF.

This clonotype has only a few counts. The chain joins TRBV7-2 to TRBJ1-1, with a possible D match to TRBD1 (6 bases). In germline, CDR1 is SGHTA, CDR2 FQGNSA. Trimming took 6 bases from V and 4 from J, leaving 15 bases between them. The CDR3 extends over 14 amino acids. CDR3 DNA: TGTGCCAGCAGGAACGGGGGGGGCAGCACTGAAGCTTTCTTT. It codes for CASRNGGGSTEAFF.

This sequence joins TRBV6-1 and TRBJ2-1; D gene unclear. Trimming took 2 bases from V and 0 from J, leaving 14 bases between them. CDR3 length equals 17 residues. Germline values: CDR1 MNHNS, CDR2 SASEGT. The CDR3 sequence is CASSERSNAASYNEQFF. In nucleotides, the CDR3 is TGTGCCAGCAGTGAAAGGTCCAATGCTGCCTCCTACAATGAGCAGTTCTTC.

This clonotype has at least ten counts. This rearrangement joins TRBV7-6 to TRBJ2-7; D is perhaps TRBD1 or TRBD2 (5 bases each). CDR1 and CDR2 (germline): SGHVS, FNYEAQ. Trimming shortened V by 3 bases and J by 2 bases, and 17 bases separated the two germline ends. The CDR3 is made up of 16 amino acids. The CDR3 DNA follows: TGTGCCAGCAGCTTGGAGCTGGGGGTAGGGCCCTACGAGCAGTACTTC. Protein sequence: CASSLELGVGPYEQYF. Filled out from reference TRBV7-6 and TRBJ2-7, the complete variable domain reads GAGVSQSPRYKVTKRGQDVALRCDPISGHVSLYWYRQALGQGPEFLTYFNYEAQQDKSGLPNDRFSAERPEGSISTLTIQRTEQRDSAMYRCASSLELGVGPYEQYFGPGTRLTVT.

This chain connects TRBV20-1 to TRBJ2-3, with D tentatively TRBD1 (5 bases). The V gene's germline CDR1 is DFQATT and CDR2 SNEGSKA (reference sequence). The CDR3 totals 12 residues. V gave up 6 bases and J gave up 3 bases, with 10 bases separating them. The CDR3 is CSATDMTDTQYF. As DNA, the CDR3 is TGCAGTGCGACGGACATGACAGATACGCAGTATTTT.